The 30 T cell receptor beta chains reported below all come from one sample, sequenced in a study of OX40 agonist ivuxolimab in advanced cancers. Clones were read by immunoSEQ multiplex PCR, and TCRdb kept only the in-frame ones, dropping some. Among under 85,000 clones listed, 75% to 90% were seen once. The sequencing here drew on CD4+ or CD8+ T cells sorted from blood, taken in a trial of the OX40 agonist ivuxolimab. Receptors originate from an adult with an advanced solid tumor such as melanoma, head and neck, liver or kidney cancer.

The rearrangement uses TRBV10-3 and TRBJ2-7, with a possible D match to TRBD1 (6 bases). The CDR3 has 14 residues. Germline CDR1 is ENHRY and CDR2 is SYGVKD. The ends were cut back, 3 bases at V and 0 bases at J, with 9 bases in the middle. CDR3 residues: CAISDQGSSYEQYF. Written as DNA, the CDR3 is TGTGCCATCAGTGATCAGGGGAGCTCCTACGAGCAGTACTTC.

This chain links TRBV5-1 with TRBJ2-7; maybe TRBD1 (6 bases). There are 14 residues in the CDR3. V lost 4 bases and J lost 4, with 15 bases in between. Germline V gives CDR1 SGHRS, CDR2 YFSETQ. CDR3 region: CASSPDGQLYEQYF. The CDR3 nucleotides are TGCGCCAGCAGCCCGGATGGACAGCTGTACGAGCAGTACTTC.

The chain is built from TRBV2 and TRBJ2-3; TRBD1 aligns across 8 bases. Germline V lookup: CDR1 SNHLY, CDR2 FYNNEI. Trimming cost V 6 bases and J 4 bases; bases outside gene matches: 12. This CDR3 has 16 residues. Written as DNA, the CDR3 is TGTGCCAGCAGGGGAGACAGGGGACGCACAGCAGATACGCAGTATTTT. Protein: CASRGDRGRTADTQYF.

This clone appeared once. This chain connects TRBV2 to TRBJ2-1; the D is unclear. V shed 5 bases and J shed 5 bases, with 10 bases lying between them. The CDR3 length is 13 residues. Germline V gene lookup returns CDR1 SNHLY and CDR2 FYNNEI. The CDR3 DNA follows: TGTGCCAGCAGTTTTTGGGCGGACAATGAGCAGTTCTTC. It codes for CASSFWADNEQFF.

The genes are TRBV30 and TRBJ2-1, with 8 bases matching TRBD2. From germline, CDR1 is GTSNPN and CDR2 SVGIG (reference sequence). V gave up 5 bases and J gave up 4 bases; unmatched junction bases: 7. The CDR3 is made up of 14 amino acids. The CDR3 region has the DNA TGTGCCTGGGCGGGGGGAGCTCCATACAATGAGCAGTTCTTC. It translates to CAWAGGAPYNEQFF. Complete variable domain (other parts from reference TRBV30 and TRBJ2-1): SQTIHQWPATLVQPVGSPLSLECTVEGTSNPNLYWYRQAAGRGLQLLFYSVGIGQISSEVPQNLSASRPQDRQFILSSKKLLLSDSGFYLCAWAGGAPYNEQFFGPGTRLTVL.

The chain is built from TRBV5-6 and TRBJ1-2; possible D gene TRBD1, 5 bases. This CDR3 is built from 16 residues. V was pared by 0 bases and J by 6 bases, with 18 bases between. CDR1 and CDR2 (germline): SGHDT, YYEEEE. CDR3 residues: CASSLERGAMADGYTF. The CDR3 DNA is TGTGCCAGCAGCTTGGAGAGGGGCGCCATGGCGGATGGCTACACCTTC. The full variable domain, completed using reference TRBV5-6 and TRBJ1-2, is DAGVTQSPTHLIKTRGQQVTLRCSPKSGHDTVSWYQQALGQGPQFIFQYYEEEERQRGNFPDRFSGHQFPNYSSELNVNALLLGDSALYLCASSLERGAMADGYTFGSGTRLTVV.

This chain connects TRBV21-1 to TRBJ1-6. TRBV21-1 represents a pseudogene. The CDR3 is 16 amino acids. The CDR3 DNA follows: TGTGCCAGCAGCAACGGCACCGGGGTCCCTTGTTCACCCCTCCACTTT. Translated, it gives CASSNGTGVPCSPLHF.

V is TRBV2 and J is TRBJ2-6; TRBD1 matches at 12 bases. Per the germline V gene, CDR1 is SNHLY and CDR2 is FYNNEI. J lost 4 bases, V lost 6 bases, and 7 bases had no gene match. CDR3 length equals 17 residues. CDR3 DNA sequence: TGTGCCAGCAGCCCGGGACAGGGGGCTCCCGGGGCCAACGTCCTGACTTTC. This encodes CASSPGQGAPGANVLTF.

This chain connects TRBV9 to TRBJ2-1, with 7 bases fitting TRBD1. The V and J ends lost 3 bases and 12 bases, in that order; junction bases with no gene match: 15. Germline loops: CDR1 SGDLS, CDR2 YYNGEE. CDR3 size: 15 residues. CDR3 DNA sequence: TGTGCCAGCAGCGGTACCCCGAGCGGACAGGCCGGGCAGTTCTTC. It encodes CASSGTPSGQAGQFF.

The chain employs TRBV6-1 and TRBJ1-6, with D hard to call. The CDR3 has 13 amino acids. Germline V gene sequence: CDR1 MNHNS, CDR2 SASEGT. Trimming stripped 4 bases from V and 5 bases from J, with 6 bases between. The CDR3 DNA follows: TGTGCCAGCAGTGTAGTCGATAATTCACCCCTCCACTTT. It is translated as CASSVVDNSPLHF.

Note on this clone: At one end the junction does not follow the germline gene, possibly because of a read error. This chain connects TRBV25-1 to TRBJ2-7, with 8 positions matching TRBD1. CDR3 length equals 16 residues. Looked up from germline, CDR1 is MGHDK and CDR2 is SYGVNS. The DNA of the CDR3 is TGTGCCAGCAGTCAATACAAGACAGGGGCTGGAGACGAGCAGTACTTC. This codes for CASSQYKTGAGDEQYF.

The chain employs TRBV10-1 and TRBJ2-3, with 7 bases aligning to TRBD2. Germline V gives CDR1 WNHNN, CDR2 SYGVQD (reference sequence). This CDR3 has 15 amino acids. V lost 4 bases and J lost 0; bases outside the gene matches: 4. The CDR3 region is CASSAGRGSTDTQYF. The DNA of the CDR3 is TGCGCCAGCAGTGCCGGGCGGGGGAGCACAGATACGCAGTATTTT.

CDR3 DNA: TGTGCCAGCAGTCACGGCCACAGGGCTAGGCACGAGCAGTACTTC. Translated: CASSHGHRARHEQYF. The chain is built from TRBV27 and TRBJ2-7, with TRBD1 as a possible D gene (6 bases). Germline lookup yields CDR1 MNHEY and CDR2 SMNVEV (reference sequence). Trimming shortened V by 5 bases and J by 5 bases, and 19 bases separated the two germline ends. This CDR3 region has 15 residues.

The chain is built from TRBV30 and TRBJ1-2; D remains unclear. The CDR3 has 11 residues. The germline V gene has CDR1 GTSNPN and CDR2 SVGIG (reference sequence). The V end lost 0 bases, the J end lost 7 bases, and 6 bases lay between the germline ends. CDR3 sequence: CAWSVSTGYTF. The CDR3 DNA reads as TGTGCCTGGAGTGTCTCGACTGGCTACACCTTC.

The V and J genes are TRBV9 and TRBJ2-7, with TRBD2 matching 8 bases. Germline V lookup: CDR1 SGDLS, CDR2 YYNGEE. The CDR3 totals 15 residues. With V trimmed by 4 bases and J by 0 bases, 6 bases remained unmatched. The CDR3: CASSFGTSGSYEQYF. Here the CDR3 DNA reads TGTGCCAGCAGCTTTGGAACTAGCGGCTCCTACGAGCAGTACTTC.

The chain's CDR3 is CASSSGAGLALNTGELFF. The CDR3 nucleotides are TGCGCCAGCAGCTCGGGAGCGGGACTAGCGCTTAACACCGGGGAGCTGTTTTTT. The chain employs TRBV5-1 and TRBJ2-2; the match to TRBD2 covers 10 bases. The CDR3 spans 18 residues. V shed 3 bases, J shed 2 bases, and the junction held 10 bases outside the gene matches. CDR1 and CDR2 from the germline V gene are SGHRS and YFSETQ.

CDR3 residues: CASRGTVGHEKLFF. The CDR3 DNA reads TGTGCCAGCAGGGGGACAGTAGGTCATGAAAAACTGTTTTTT. This sequence joins TRBV2 and TRBJ1-4; 7 positions match TRBD1. Trimming cost V 6 bases and J 6 bases; bases outside gene matches: 7. CDR1 and CDR2 from the germline V gene are SNHLY and FYNNEI. This CDR3 comprises 14 residues.

CDR3 sequence: CASSPRGGANYGYTF. For the CDR3, the DNA is TGTGCCAGCAGTCCGCGGGGGGGCGCTAACTATGGCTACACCTTC. The chain couples TRBV28 to TRBJ1-2; perhaps TRBD1 as D (6 bases). In germline, CDR1 is MDHEN, CDR2 SYDVKM. The CDR3 contains 15 residues. V dropped 5 bases and J dropped 0 bases, with 13 bases sitting between them.

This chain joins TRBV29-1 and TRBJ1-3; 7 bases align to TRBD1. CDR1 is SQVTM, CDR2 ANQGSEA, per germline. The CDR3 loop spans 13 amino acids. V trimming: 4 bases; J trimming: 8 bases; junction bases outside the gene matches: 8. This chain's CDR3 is CSVARTGRDTIYF. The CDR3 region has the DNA TGCAGCGTTGCCCGGACAGGCCGAGACACCATATATTTT.

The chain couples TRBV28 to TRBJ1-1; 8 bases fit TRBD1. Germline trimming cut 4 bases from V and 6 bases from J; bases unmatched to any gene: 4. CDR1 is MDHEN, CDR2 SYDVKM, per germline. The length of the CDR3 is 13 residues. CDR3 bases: TGTGCCAGCAGTTCAGGACAGGGCTCTGAAGCTTTCTTT. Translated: CASSSGQGSEAFF.

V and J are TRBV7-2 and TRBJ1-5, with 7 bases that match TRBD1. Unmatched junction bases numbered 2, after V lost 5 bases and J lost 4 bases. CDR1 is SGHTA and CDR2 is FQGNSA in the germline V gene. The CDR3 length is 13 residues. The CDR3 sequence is CASSRQGNQPQHF. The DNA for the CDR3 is TGTGCCAGCAGCCGACAGGGAAATCAGCCCCAGCATTTT.

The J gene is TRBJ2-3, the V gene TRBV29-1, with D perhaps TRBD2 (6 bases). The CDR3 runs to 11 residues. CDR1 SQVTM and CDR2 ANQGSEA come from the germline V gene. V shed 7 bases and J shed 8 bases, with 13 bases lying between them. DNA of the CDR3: TGCAGCGCAGAAATCGGGAGTACGCAGTATTTT. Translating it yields CSAEIGSTQYF.

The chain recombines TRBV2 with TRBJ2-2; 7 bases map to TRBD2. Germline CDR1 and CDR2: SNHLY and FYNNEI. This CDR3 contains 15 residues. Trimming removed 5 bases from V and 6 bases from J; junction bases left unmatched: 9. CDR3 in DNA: TGTGCCAGCAGTCCTAGAGGGAGGGAGTCCGGGGAGCTGTTTTTT. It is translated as CASSPRGRESGELFF.

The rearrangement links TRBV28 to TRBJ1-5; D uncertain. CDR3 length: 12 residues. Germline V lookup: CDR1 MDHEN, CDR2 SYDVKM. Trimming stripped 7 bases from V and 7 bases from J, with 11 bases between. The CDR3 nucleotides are TGTGCCAGCAATCATGGGAGCCAGCCCCAGCATTTT. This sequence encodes CASNHGSQPQHF. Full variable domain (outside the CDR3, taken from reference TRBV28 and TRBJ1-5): DVKVTQSSRYLVKRTGEKVFLECVQDMDHENMFWYRQDPGLGLRLIYFSYDVKMKEKGDIPEGYSVSREKKERFSLILESASTNQTSMYLCASNHGSQPQHFGDGTRLSIL.

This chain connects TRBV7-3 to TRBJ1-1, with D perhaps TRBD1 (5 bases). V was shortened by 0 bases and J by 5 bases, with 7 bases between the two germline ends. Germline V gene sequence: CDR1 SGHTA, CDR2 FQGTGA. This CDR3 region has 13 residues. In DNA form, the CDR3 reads TGTGCCAGCAGCTTAACTGGGGGGACTGAAGCTTTCTTT. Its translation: CASSLTGGTEAFF.

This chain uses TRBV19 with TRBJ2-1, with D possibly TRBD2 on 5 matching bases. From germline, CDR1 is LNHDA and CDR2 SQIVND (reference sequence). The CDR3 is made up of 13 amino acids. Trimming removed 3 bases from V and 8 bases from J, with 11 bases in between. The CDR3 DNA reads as TGTGCCAGTAGTATCGAGTATAGCGATGAGCAGTTCTTC. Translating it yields CASSIEYSDEQFF. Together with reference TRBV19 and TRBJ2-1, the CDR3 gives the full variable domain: DGGITQSPKYLFRKEGQNVTLSCEQNLNHDAMYWYRQDPGQGLRLIYYSQIVNDFQKGDIAEGYSVSREKKESFPLTVTSAQKNPTAFYLCASSIEYSDEQFFGPGTRLTVL.

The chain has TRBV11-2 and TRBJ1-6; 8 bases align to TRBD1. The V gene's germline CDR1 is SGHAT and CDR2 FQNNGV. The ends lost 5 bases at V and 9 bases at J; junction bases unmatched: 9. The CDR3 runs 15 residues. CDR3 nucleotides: TGTGCCAGCAGCCCCCGGGACAGGACAAGTTCACCCCTCCACTTT. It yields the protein CASSPRDRTSSPLHF.

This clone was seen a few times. The CDR3 DNA reads as TGTGCCGGGAAAGGGGGATCGGACACCGGGGAGCTGTTTTTT. This gives the protein CAGKGGSDTGELFF. The chain couples TRBV19 to TRBJ2-2; D perhaps matches TRBD1 (6 bases). V lost 11 bases and J lost 3, with 16 bases in between. This CDR3 contains 14 residues. Germline V lookup: CDR1 LNHDA, CDR2 SQIVND (reference sequence).

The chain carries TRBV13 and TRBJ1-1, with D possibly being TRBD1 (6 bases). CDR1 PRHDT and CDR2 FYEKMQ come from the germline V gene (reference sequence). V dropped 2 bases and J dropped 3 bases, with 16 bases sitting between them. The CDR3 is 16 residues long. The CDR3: CASSLKLRGAHTEAFF. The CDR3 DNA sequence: TGTGCCAGCAGCTTAAAACTTCGGGGGGCGCACACTGAAGCTTTCTTT.

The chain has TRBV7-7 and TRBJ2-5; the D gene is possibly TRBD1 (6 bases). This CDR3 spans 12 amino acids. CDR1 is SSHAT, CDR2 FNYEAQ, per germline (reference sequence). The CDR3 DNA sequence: TGTGCTCACAGGGCTCTACAAGAGACCCAGTACTTC. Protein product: CAHRALQETQYF.